This record looks at one TCR beta chain sequence and its context. Its antigen remains unknown. This sample was taken from a study of CD8 T cells in ankylosing spondylitis. Germline V gene sequence: CDR1 LGHNA, CDR2 YNFKEQ. Trimming took 0 bases from V and 5 from J; bases not matched to a gene: 2. The CDR3 is 15 amino acids. Study outcomes and limitations: One TCR beta motif, made up of under ten highly homologous variants, appeared characteristic of ankylosing spondylitis blood. Disease-linked clones reportedly concentrated significantly in matched ankylosing spondylitis synovial fluid.

TCRdb processed the 5' RACE reads anew with MiXCR; each CDR3 protein has one entry. The table has approximately 400,000 distinct CDR3 sequences, roughly 26% seen once. This sequence originates from a male donor with ankylosing spondylitis. V is TRBV4-2 and J is TRBJ2-7, with 12 bases aligning to TRBD2. Sequencing used blood, either unsorted or a sorted T cell fraction (not recorded which). CDR3 protein: CASSQEGLAGNEQYF. As DNA, the CDR3 is TGTGCCAGCAGCCAAGAAGGACTAGCGGGAAACGAGCAGTACTTC.